The sequence of this TCR beta chain was determined in a study of CD8+ T cells in alopecia areata. Noted treatment: oral pan-JAK inhibitor, 5-10 mg twice daily. As the sequencing template, cDNA was produced by extracting RNA and reverse transcribing it. The protocol was immunoSEQ multiplex PCR, while the TCRdb copy is restricted to in-frame clones and leaves out a portion. The table includes approximately 210,000 clones, 60% detected once. V lost 8 bases and J lost 2, with 15 bases in between. Germline V gene sequence: CDR1 SQVTM, CDR2 ANQGSEA. This CDR3 is 13 amino acids long. The input for sequencing was CD4+ T cells sorted from blood, taken at week 24, from a patient treated with tofacitinib. The J gene is TRBJ1-1, the V gene TRBV29-1; D possibly corresponds to TRBD1 (5 bases). This TCR was recovered from a human donor with alopecia areata. CDR3 loop: CSIRAQGNTEAFF. In DNA form, the CDR3 reads TGCAGCATACGGGCCCAGGGTAACACTGAAGCTTTCTTT.